These 27 T cell receptor beta chains share one sample of origin, sequenced in a study of brain T cells in children with intractable seizures. Assay: immunoSEQ multiplex PCR; the TCRdb copy retains only in-frame clones and omits some. The repertoire consists of tens of thousands of clones, with about 93% occurring once and the leading ten covering 1.5% to 1.7%. This specimen consisted of peripheral blood, obtained at surgery. These TCRs come from a boy under two years old with tuberous sclerosis and intractable seizures.

The V gene is TRBV2, the J gene TRBJ2-2, with D perhaps TRBD2 (5 bases). Trimming cost V 8 bases and J 1 base, with 23 bases left between them. Germline V CDR1 and CDR2: SNHLY, FYNNEI. This CDR3 has 18 amino acids. Here the CDR3 reads CASSRMAEEIVNTGELFF. CDR3 bases: TGTGCCAGCTCCAGAATGGCGGAGGAGATAGTGAACACCGGGGAGCTGTTTTTT.

The rearrangement links TRBV4-2 to TRBJ2-3; D might be TRBD2 (5 bases). The CDR3 runs to 14 residues. V lost 0 bases and J 5 bases, leaving 9 bases between the germline ends. Germline lookup yields CDR1 LGHNA and CDR2 YNFKEQ. The CDR3 DNA sequence: TGTGCCAGCAGCCAAGATAGTCGGGAAGATACGCAGTATTTT. Residues: CASSQDSREDTQYF.

This clone was observed a single time. This rearrangement joins TRBV11-2 to TRBJ2-7; D may be TRBD1 (7 bases). Trimming removed 4 bases from V and 4 bases from J, with 17 bases in between. CDR1 SGHAT and CDR2 FQNNGV come from the germline V gene. The CDR3 spans 15 residues. CDR3 residues: CASSSRGTAVYEQYF. The DNA of the CDR3 is TGTGCCAGCAGCTCGCGCGGGACAGCAGTTTACGAGCAGTACTTC.

The rearrangement joins TRBV7-9 to TRBJ1-2, with unresolved D. The CDR3 totals 13 residues. V lost 1 base and J 1 base, leaving 4 bases between the germline ends. Looked up from germline, CDR1 is SEHNR and CDR2 is FQNEAQ (reference sequence). The CDR3 is CASSLVNNYGYTF. CDR3 DNA sequence: TGTGCCAGCAGCTTAGTCAATAACTATGGCTACACCTTC.

The chain is built from TRBV27 and TRBJ1-4, with TRBD1 matching 10 bases. The CDR3 is made up of 15 amino acids. The J segment lost 3 bases and the V segment lost 10 bases, leaving 8 bases of the junction unmatched. Germline V CDR1 and CDR2: MNHEY, SMNVEV (reference sequence). CDR3 region: CATQLGQGANEKLFF. The CDR3 DNA sequence: TGTGCCACTCAACTCGGACAGGGGGCTAATGAAAAACTGTTTTTT.

The chain joins TRBV4-1 to TRBJ2-3; no reliable D call. Germline CDR1 MGHRA, CDR2 YSYEKL. This CDR3 comprises 14 residues. Trimming shortened V by 0 bases and J by 2 bases, and 6 bases separated the two germline ends. CDR3 amino acids: CASSQDRYTDTQYF. Written as DNA, the CDR3 is TGCGCCAGCAGCCAAGACAGGTACACAGATACGCAGTATTTT.

Only a few counts were recorded for this clone. This chain uses TRBV6-5 with TRBJ1-5, with TRBD1 as a possible D gene (5 bases). The ends were cut back, 6 bases at V and 1 base at J, with 13 bases in the middle. The germline V gene has CDR1 MNHEY and CDR2 SVGAGI. There are 15 residues in the CDR3. The CDR3 sequence is CASRFRDGSNQPQHF. CDR3 DNA sequence: TGTGCCAGCAGATTCCGGGACGGAAGCAATCAGCCCCAGCATTTT.

The chain carries TRBV6-5 and TRBJ2-7; 9 bases are shared with TRBD1. The CDR3 is made up of 12 amino acids. CDR1 and CDR2 (germline): MNHEY, SVGAGI. The V segment lost 6 bases and the J segment 5 bases; nucleotides outside the gene matches: 2. CDR3 sequence reads: CASSTGGHEQYF. DNA of the CDR3: TGTGCCAGCAGCACAGGGGGCCACGAGCAGTACTTC.

This rearrangement joins TRBV4-2 to TRBJ2-7; 10 bases are shared with TRBD2. The germline V gene has CDR1 LGHNA and CDR2 YNFKEQ. Trimming at V came to 0 bases and at J to 10 bases, leaving 9 bases not matched to a gene. The CDR3 spans 15 residues. The DNA for the CDR3 is TGTGCCAGCAGCCAAGATCCCATTAGCGGGGGGAACCAGTACTTC. It codes for CASSQDPISGGNQYF.

The rearrangement uses TRBV9 and TRBJ2-1; D perhaps matches TRBD1 (7 bases). The germline CDR1 and CDR2 sequences are SGDLS and YYNGEE. V lost 0 bases to trimming and J lost 8 bases, with 15 bases between them. This CDR3 contains 15 residues. CDR3 sequence (DNA): TGTGCCAGCAGCGTAGCAGGGGGGCACTTCGATGAGCAGTTCTTC. It codes for CASSVAGGHFDEQFF.

The genes are TRBV14 and TRBJ1-3; no clear D. The CDR3 is 16 amino acids. V lost 2 bases, J lost 0 bases, and 11 bases lay in between. Germline CDR1 and CDR2: SGHDN and FVKESK. CDR3 protein: CASSQTGRLSGNTIYF. CDR3 DNA sequence: TGTGCCAGCAGCCAAACCGGGAGACTCTCTGGAAACACCATATATTTT.

J is TRBJ1-2 and V is TRBV11-3, with 7 bases matching TRBD1. Germline lookup yields CDR1 SGHNT and CDR2 YENEEA. The J segment lost 3 bases and the V segment lost 2 bases, leaving 9 bases of the junction unmatched. The CDR3 consists of 16 residues. The DNA for the CDR3 is TGTGCCAGCAGCTTAATTGGCAAGGGGGCAGACTATGGCTACACCTTC. Translation: CASSLIGKGADYGYTF.

This rearrangement joins TRBV15 to TRBJ2-5, with D hard to call. The V end was cut by 0 bases, the J end by 4 bases, with 12 bases between. CDR1 and CDR2 from the germline V gene are LNHNV and YYDKDF (reference sequence). CDR3 length: 15 residues. The chain's CDR3 is CATSRDPDAAETQYF. As DNA, the CDR3 is TGTGCCACCAGCAGAGATCCCGACGCGGCAGAGACCCAGTACTTC.

The chain couples TRBV20-1 to TRBJ1-5, with 11 nucleotides matching TRBD1. The CDR3 extends over 17 amino acids. The junction had 9 bases not matched to a gene; V was cut back by 3 bases and J by 2 bases. Germline V gene data show CDR1 as DFQATT and CDR2 as SNEGSKA (reference sequence). The CDR3 DNA reads as TGCAGTGCTAGTATTCTGGGGACAGGGGGTCGCAATCAGCCCCAGCATTTT. Translating gives CSASILGTGGRNQPQHF.

The rearrangement links TRBV9 to TRBJ2-1; 8 nucleotides agree with TRBD2. CDR3 length: 14 amino acids. The germline V gene has CDR1 SGDLS and CDR2 YYNGEE. The V segment lost 6 bases and the J segment 8 bases; nucleotides outside the gene matches: 10. This CDR3 reads CASKGTGGPDEQFF. In DNA, the CDR3 is TGTGCCAGCAAGGGAACGGGGGGGCCGGATGAGCAGTTCTTC.

V and J are TRBV6-5 and TRBJ1-3, with 7 bases that match TRBD1. The germline V gene encodes CDR1 MNHEY and CDR2 SVGAGI. The CDR3 consists of 14 residues. The trim removed 6 bases at V and 4 bases at J, leaving 6 bases unmatched. CDR3 in amino acids: CASRTGALGNTIYF. In DNA, the CDR3 is TGTGCCAGCAGAACAGGGGCTCTGGGAAACACCATATATTTT.

The chain combines TRBV4-2 with TRBJ2-2, with no clear D. V lost 4 bases and J 4 bases, leaving 13 bases between the germline ends. CDR1 is LGHNA and CDR2 is YNFKEQ in the germline V gene. The CDR3 contains 15 residues. CDR3: CASSRSSDATGELFF. The CDR3 DNA is TGTGCCAGCAGCCGATCCTCGGACGCCACCGGGGAGCTGTTTTTT.

The rearrangement joins TRBV13 to TRBJ2-7; D unclear. The CDR3 covers 14 residues. Germline CDR1 is PRHDT and CDR2 is FYEKMQ (reference sequence). Trimming pared 2 bases from V and 3 bases from J, leaving 11 bases between. In DNA, the CDR3 is TGTGCCAGCAGCTTACGACACGGCGTCTACGAGCAGTACTTC. It encodes CASSLRHGVYEQYF.

This clone occurred once. The CDR3 DNA reads TGTGCCAGCAGCCAAAATCAGGAGCAGTACTTC. Protein: CASSQNQEQYF. The genes are TRBV3-1 (or the pseudogene TRBV3-2) and TRBJ2-7; D is uncertain. The ends were cut back, 2 bases at V and 7 bases at J, with 6 bases in the middle. The CDR3 contains 11 residues. Germline V gene data show CDR1 as LGHDT and CDR2 as YNNKEL (reference sequence).

The chain joins TRBV7-2 to TRBJ2-7; 14 positions agree with TRBD2. In germline, CDR1 is SGHTA, CDR2 FQGNSA. Losses at the gene ends were 5 bases for V and 5 bases for J; bases not matched to a gene: 2. This CDR3 is built from 14 residues. The CDR3 bases are TGTGCCAGCAGCGGGACTAGCGGGAGAGACGAGCAGTACTTC. This encodes CASSGTSGRDEQYF.

In the case of this clone: One end of the junction does not line up with germline, which may come from a read error. The chain couples TRBV6-6 to TRBJ1-2; D uncertain. Germline CDR1 and CDR2: MNHNY and SVGAGI (reference sequence). The CDR3 extends over 12 amino acids. The CDR3 here is CASSYGQPEALF. CDR3 nucleotides: TGTGCCAGCAGTTACGGTCAGCCCGAGGCTCTATTC.

The chain uses TRBV9 and TRBJ2-7, with 14 bases matching TRBD2. Germline CDR1 SGDLS, CDR2 YYNGEE. V shed 3 bases and J 5 bases; nucleotides not matched to a gene: 4. This CDR3 is 15 amino acids long. CDR3 coding DNA: TGTGCCAGCAGCGCCTGGGGACTAGCGGGGGACGAGCAGTACTTC. It translates to CASSAWGLAGDEQYF.

This chain connects TRBV28 to TRBJ1-1; D perhaps matches TRBD1 (5 bases). V was cut by 8 bases and J by 7 bases, with 14 bases left in between. Germline V CDR1 and CDR2: MDHEN, SYDVKM. The CDR3 contains 12 residues. CDR3 sequence (DNA): TGTGCCAGCGCGCCCGACAGAGATGAAGCTTTCTTT. It encodes CASAPDRDEAFF.

The J gene is TRBJ2-1, the V gene TRBV19, with a weak D call TRBD1 (6 bases). Trimming removed 5 bases at V and 0 bases at J, with 20 bases between. This CDR3 has 18 residues. The V gene's germline CDR1 is LNHDA and CDR2 SQIVND (reference sequence). As DNA, the CDR3 is TGTGCCAGTAGTCAAAACCCGGGACACCTTCGCTCCTACAATGAGCAGTTCTTC. Its translation: CASSQNPGHLRSYNEQFF.

The chain couples TRBV7-8 to TRBJ2-7, with D tentatively TRBD2 (7 bases). The CDR3 covers 17 residues. V lost 6 bases and J lost 11, with 32 bases in between. Germline CDR1 SGHVS, CDR2 FQNEAQ. The CDR3 DNA follows: TGTGCCAGCAGTTCCTCCAGGGCTAGCGGACCCTATAGGGGGAAGTACTTC. Translated: CASSSSRASGPYRGKYF.

The V gene is TRBV6-5, the J gene TRBJ2-7, with D maybe TRBD1 (6 bases). This CDR3 has 14 residues. Deletions cut 7 bases from V and 1 base from J, with 14 bases between. CDR1 is MNHEY and CDR2 is SVGAGI in the germline V gene. CDR3 in DNA: TGTGCCAGCACCGCGACAGGCCCTTCCTACGAGCAGTACTTC. It is translated as CASTATGPSYEQYF.

The rearrangement joins TRBV6-6 to TRBJ1-1, with D unresolved. The V and J ends lost 8 bases and 1 base respectively, with 14 bases between them. Germline CDR1 MNHNY, CDR2 SVGAGI (reference sequence). CDR3 length: 14 amino acids. The chain's CDR3 is CASQLSAGNTEAFF. The CDR3 DNA reads as TGTGCCAGCCAGCTTTCGGCGGGGAACACTGAAGCTTTCTTT.